The 2 T cell receptor beta chains in this list originate from one sample, sequenced in a study of beta chain features in type 1 diabetes. The entirety of the isolated RNA underwent reverse transcription, so expressed TCRB transcripts were sequenced. Assay used: immunoSEQ multiplex PCR; TCRdb lists only in-frame clones, some missing. The data contain hundreds of thousands of clones, 10% to 15% of them singletons. The sequenced sample consisted of naive CD4+ T cells from blood. The receptor set was obtained from a man between 18 and 29 years old in good health.

The genes are TRBV6-5 and TRBJ2-5; D gene unclear. The CDR3 runs 14 residues. Germline assignment: CDR1 MNHEY and CDR2 SVGAGI. V was clipped by 2 bases and J by 9 bases, with 16 bases between them. Here the CDR3 reads CASSYNPSGLAQYF. The DNA of the CDR3 is TGTGCCAGCAGTTACAACCCTTCAGGTTTGGCCCAGTACTTC.

The sample holds a few counts of this clone. This sequence joins TRBV11-2 and TRBJ2-3; 7 bases map to TRBD1. The J segment lost 8 bases and the V segment lost 0 bases, leaving 2 bases of the junction unmatched. Germline V gene lookup returns CDR1 SGHAT and CDR2 FQNNGV. The CDR3 contains 13 residues. The CDR3 protein is CASSLDNRGTQYF. The CDR3 DNA is TGTGCCAGCAGCTTAGACAACAGGGGTACGCAGTATTTT.